These T cell receptor beta chains were read from a single sample in a study of identical twins. Each CDR3 protein gets one entry after TCRdb re-called the 5' RACE reads with MiXCR. There are around 530,000 distinct CDR3 sequences in the sample; nearly 15% occur only once, and roughly 0.42% lies in the top ten. The same data also went into a second study, on yellow fever vaccine responses in identical twins.

Sequenced: CD4+ T cells sorted from blood. These TCRs come from a woman aged 18-30 years in good health. The CDR3 runs from the conserved cysteine through the conserved F or W. A D gene is named only where the DNA matches it firmly. Not every row has a clone size; where given, it reads once, few, many or a size class.

V	length	J	D	size	DNA	CDR3
TRBV12-3/TRBV12-4	21	TRBJ2-1	TRBD2	few	TGTGCCAGCAGTTTATACCCTGGACTAGCGGGAGGCCGGAGCTCCTACAATGAGCAGTTCTTC	CASSLYPGLAGGRSSYNEQFF
TRBV28	16	TRBJ2-1	TRBD2	.	TGTGCCAGCAGTCCCCTCCTTGGGCGGGGGACGGATGAGCAGTTCTTC	CASSPLLGRGTDEQFF
TRBV14	12	TRBJ2-4	.	.	TGTGCCAGCAGCCCCATGCAAAACATTCAGTACTTC	CASSPMQNIQYF
TRBV5-1	15	TRBJ2-3	TRBD2	few	TGCGCCAGCACGGCGGGGGGGCCGGTCACAGATACGCAGTATTTT	CASTAGGPVTDTQYF
TRBV29-1	13	TRBJ1-1	.	.	TGCAGCGTTGTTCTTAGGTATGGGGCGTTGGCTTTCTTT	CSVVLRYGALAFF
TRBV5-1	16	TRBJ2-7	TRBD1	many	TGCGCCAGCAGCTTGGGACCGGGACAGGGGGCGTACGAGCAGTACTTC	CASSLGPGQGAYEQYF
TRBV12-3/TRBV12-4	14	TRBJ2-2	.	.	TGTGCCAGCAATAAAGCCTCGAACACCGGGGAGCTGTTTTTT	CASNKASNTGELFF
TRBV7-9	14	TRBJ1-1	TRBD1	few	TGTGCCAGCAGCTTTACAGGGGTTCGGACTGAAGCTTTCTTT	CASSFTGVRTEAFF
TRBV20-1	14	TRBJ1-6	.	.	TGCAGTGCTAGAGGGGGAGCCCCCCCTTCACCCCTCCACTTT	CSARGGAPPSPLHF
TRBV19	13	TRBJ1-1	.	few	TGTGCCAGTAGACTCACACCGAACACTGAAGCTTTCTTT	CASRLTPNTEAFF